Listed here is a single T cell receptor (beta chain). The target antigen is unknown. A few pembrolizumab responders had their TCRs sequenced. This entry belongs to a study of PD-1 blockade in mismatch repair-deficient tumors. Whole-study results and caveats: Tumor-resident clones, often absent from pretreatment blood, expanded after pembrolizumab and then contracted.

Clones were read by immunoSEQ multiplex PCR, and TCRdb kept only the in-frame ones, dropping some. The sample consists of about 130,000 clones, about 88% of them appearing once. Germline assignment: CDR1 MGHRA and CDR2 YSYEKL. The V gene end was trimmed by 1 base and the J gene end by 3 bases; junction bases not matched to a gene: 5. This CDR3 comprises 16 residues. The material was peripheral blood, obtained roughly 70 weeks after starting pembrolizumab. This TCR was sampled from an adult with mismatch repair-deficient cancer. V is TRBV4-1 and J is TRBJ2-1; 8 bases line up with TRBD1. The CDR3 nucleotides are TGCGCCAGCAGCCAAGCTGGAACAGGGGGCTACAATGAGCAGTTCTTC. As protein: CASSQAGTGGYNEQFF.